Below are 32 T cell receptor beta chains sequenced from a single sample in a study of T cell repertoires in cytomegalovirus infection. Each CDR3 protein gets one entry after TCRdb re-called the reads with MiXCR. Among more than 250,000 distinct CDR3 sequences listed, roughly an eighth were seen once. Sequences were obtained from PBMCs. Every receptor here comes from a human donor in good health (CMV status not recorded). Some clones in this sample may be carry-over from other donors' samples.

This chain uses TRBV7-6 with TRBJ2-5; 11 bases line up with TRBD1. The CDR3 covers 16 residues. Losses at the gene ends were 5 bases for V and 1 base for J; bases not matched to a gene: 6. CDR1 and CDR2 from the germline V gene are SGHVS and FNYEAQ. CDR3 in DNA: TGTGCCAGCAGCCCCGGGGACAGGGGGTCCCAAGAGACCCAGTACTTC. This sequence encodes CASSPGDRGSQETQYF.

A word on this clonotype: This may arise from a read error, as a much more abundant clone is one base away. The CDR3 does not end in the conserved phenylalanine or tryptophan, so this is likely a read error. The rearrangement links TRBV29-1 to TRBJ2-2; 9 bases are shared with TRBD2. Germline CDR1 SQVTM, CDR2 ANQGSEA. The CDR3 is 14 residues long. V trimming: 7 bases; J trimming: 0 bases; junction bases outside the gene matches: 3. The CDR3: CSARLAANTGELFL. CDR3 DNA: TGCAGCGCACGACTAGCGGCGAACACCGGGGAGCTGTTTTTG.

This clonotype was found many times. J is TRBJ2-2 and V is TRBV6-2 or TRBV6-3; 7 nucleotides agree with TRBD2. The CDR3 sequence is 14 residues long. Germline V CDR1 and CDR2: MNHEY, SVGEGT. Trimming removed 10 bases from V and 2 bases from J; junction bases left unmatched: 7. The CDR3 spells CATRAGENTGELFF. The CDR3 DNA reads as TGTGCCACACGGGCGGGAGAAAACACCGGGGAGCTGTTTTTT.

J is TRBJ2-1 and V is TRBV6-5; D is possibly TRBD1 (5 bases). This CDR3 has 14 residues. CDR1 is MNHEY, CDR2 SVGAGI, per germline. The germline V and J ends were trimmed by 0 bases and 5 bases, with 8 bases remaining between them. The CDR3 region is CASSYSSGNNEQFF. The DNA for the CDR3 is TGTGCCAGCAGTTACTCGTCAGGGAACAATGAGCAGTTCTTC.

In this sample, this clonotype turned up a few times. The rearrangement joins TRBV11-2 to TRBJ2-1; 9 bases fit TRBD2. Germline-derived CDR1 and CDR2 are SGHAT and FQNNGV. The CDR3 totals 17 residues. Germline trimming cut 1 base from V and 6 bases from J; bases unmatched to any gene: 10. The CDR3 here is CASSLGRGGGDGNEQFF. The CDR3 region has the DNA TGTGCCAGCAGCTTAGGGCGGGGGGGGGGGGACGGCAATGAGCAGTTCTTC.

The rearrangement uses TRBV29-1 and TRBJ2-1; 7 bases line up with TRBD1. V gave up 4 bases and J gave up 9 bases; unmatched junction bases: 9. Germline V gene sequence: CDR1 SQVTM, CDR2 ANQGSEA. This CDR3 has 13 residues. The CDR3 spells CSVVGRGRFEQFF. The CDR3 region has the DNA TGCAGCGTTGTTGGTAGGGGGCGCTTTGAGCAGTTCTTC.

There are many counts of this clonotype. The rearrangement uses TRBV7-2 and TRBJ2-5; D unclear. With 4 bases removed from V and 2 bases from J, the gap between germline ends came to 20 bases. The CDR3 runs 17 residues. The germline V gene has CDR1 SGHTA and CDR2 FQGNSA. Here the CDR3 DNA reads TGTGCCAGCAGCTCGACACTGGGCCGGACCGCACAAGAGACCCAGTACTTC. Its protein product is CASSSTLGRTAQETQYF.

A few counts support this clonotype. This rearrangement joins TRBV20-1 to TRBJ1-1; D gene uncertain. V was pared by 5 bases and J by 2 bases, with 9 bases between. This CDR3 has 12 residues. Germline loops: CDR1 DFQATT, CDR2 SNEGSKA (reference sequence). The CDR3 here is CSAQPGNTEAFF. In DNA form, the CDR3 reads TGCAGTGCTCAGCCGGGAAACACTGAAGCTTTCTTT.

The table lists this clonotype with many counts. The V gene is TRBV7-6, the J gene TRBJ2-5; the D call may be TRBD1 or TRBD2 (5 bases each). CDR3 size: 14 residues. CDR1 and CDR2 from the germline V gene are SGHVS and FNYEAQ. Deletions cut 0 bases from V and 5 bases from J, with 10 bases between. CDR3 amino acids: CASSLASGAETQYF. CDR3 coding DNA: TGTGCCAGCAGCTTAGCGTCCGGGGCTGAGACCCAGTACTTC.

In this sample, this clonotype turned up a few times. J is TRBJ2-1 and V is TRBV29-1; 9 bases match TRBD2. V was clipped by 6 bases and J by 0 bases; unmatched bases: 3. CDR1 is SQVTM and CDR2 is ANQGSEA in the germline V gene. The CDR3 covers 14 residues. The CDR3 region has the DNA TGCAGCGTCCTTAGCGGGAGCTCCTACAATGAGCAGTTCTTC. It encodes CSVLSGSSYNEQFF.

A few counts support this clonotype. The rearrangement links TRBV5-6 to TRBJ2-1; the match to TRBD2 covers 10 bases. CDR3 length: 19 residues. Germline CDR1 reads SGHDT; CDR2 reads YYEEEE. Unmatched junction bases numbered 10, after V lost 1 base and J lost 0 bases. The CDR3 protein is CASSLFVSGTSDSYNEQFF. Written as DNA, the CDR3 is TGTGCCAGCAGCTTGTTTGTCTCCGGGACTAGCGACTCCTACAATGAGCAGTTCTTC.

This clonotype was observed many times. The J gene is TRBJ2-1, the V gene TRBV6-1; D might be TRBD2 (7 bases). The germline V gene encodes CDR1 MNHNS and CDR2 SASEGT. The length of the CDR3 is 14 residues. V gave up 1 base and J gave up 9 bases, with 13 bases separating them. The CDR3 region has the DNA TGTGCCAGCAGTGAAGGTGGCGGGGGCAGTGAGCAGTTCTTC. Its translation is CASSEGGGGSEQFF.

This clonotype was observed many times. This rearrangement joins TRBV7-8 to TRBJ2-2; no clear D gene. There are 17 residues in the CDR3. Trimming shortened V by 2 bases and J by 1 base, and 14 bases separated the two germline ends. Germline CDR1 reads SGHVS; CDR2 reads FQNEAQ. Here the CDR3 DNA reads TGTGCCAGCAGCTTATCCGTGAGATTCGAGAACACCGGGGAGCTGTTTTTT. Translating gives CASSLSVRFENTGELFF.

The table lists this clonotype with a few counts. This chain connects TRBV10-3 to TRBJ2-7; 8 nucleotides line up with TRBD1. From germline, CDR1 is ENHRY and CDR2 SYGVKD. The trim removed 6 bases at V and 2 bases at J, leaving 6 bases unmatched. This CDR3 comprises 14 residues. CDR3: CAISRDRTTYEQYF. CDR3 nucleotide sequence: TGTGCCATCAGCCGGGACAGGACAACCTACGAGCAGTACTTC.

This clonotype was seen at least ten times. The chain combines TRBV7-2 with TRBJ2-5; 9 bases map to TRBD2. Germline CDR1 SGHTA, CDR2 FQGNSA. V lost 3 bases to trimming and J lost 4 bases; unmatched junction nucleotides: 3. The CDR3 sequence is 14 residues long. The CDR3 sequence is CASSLAGGPETQYF. Here the CDR3 DNA reads TGTGCCAGCAGCTTGGCGGGAGGGCCAGAGACCCAGTACTTC.

In its sample, this clonotype was seen many times. The rearrangement links TRBV7-2 to TRBJ1-3; no reliable D call. This CDR3 is 16 amino acids long. Germline lookup yields CDR1 SGHTA and CDR2 FQGNSA. V was pared by 0 bases and J by 0 bases, with 9 bases between. The DNA of the CDR3 is TGTGCCAGCAGCTTAGCGATGGGTTTCTCTGGAAACACCATATATTTT. Protein product: CASSLAMGFSGNTIYF. The whole variable domain, remainder taken from reference TRBV7-2 and TRBJ1-3, is GAGVSQSPSNKVTEKGKDVELRCDPISGHTALYWYRQSLGQGLEFLIYFQGNSAPDKSGLPSDRFSAERTGGSVSTLTIQRTQQEDSAVYLCASSLAMGFSGNTIYFGEGSWLTVV.

The chain uses TRBV19 and TRBJ2-1, with TRBD1 matching 7 bases. Germline values: CDR1 LNHDA, CDR2 SQIVND (reference sequence). With V trimmed by 6 bases and J by 7 bases, 9 bases remained unmatched. The CDR3 loop spans 14 amino acids. CDR3 in amino acids: CASRSGTVGNEQFF. CDR3 coding DNA: TGTGCCAGTAGATCAGGGACAGTGGGGAATGAGCAGTTCTTC.

This clonotype has just a few counts. The chain carries TRBV29-1 and TRBJ2-5; a possible D gene is TRBD1 (6 bases). The V end lost 4 bases, the J end lost 5 bases, and 14 bases lay between the germline ends. The CDR3 length is 13 residues. CDR1 is SQVTM, CDR2 ANQGSEA, per germline. The CDR3 sequence is CSVGPQGGETQYF. CDR3 nucleotides: TGCAGCGTTGGCCCACAGGGCGGGGAGACCCAGTACTTC. Full variable domain (missing parts from reference TRBV29-1 and TRBJ2-5): SAVISQKPSRDICQRGTSLTIQCQVDSQVTMMFWYRQQPGQSLTLIATANQGSEATYESGFVIDKFPISRPNLTFSTLTVSNMSPEDSSIYLCSVGPQGGETQYFGPGTRLLVL.

The genes are TRBV10-2 and TRBJ1-1, with D possibly matching TRBD1 (5 bases). V lost 3 bases and J 4 bases, leaving 9 bases between the germline ends. CDR3 size: 13 residues. The V gene's germline CDR1 is WSHSY and CDR2 SAAADI. CDR3 amino acids: CASSDGGATEAFF. The CDR3 DNA reads TGCGCCAGCAGTGACGGGGGTGCCACTGAAGCTTTCTTT.

This clonotype has just a few counts. The chain uses TRBV28 and TRBJ1-4, with 9 bases that match TRBD1. The CDR3 sequence is 16 residues long. Losses at the gene ends were 7 bases for V and 3 bases for J; bases not matched to a gene: 9. From germline, CDR1 is MDHEN and CDR2 SYDVKM. CDR3 bases: TGTGCCAGCACTCCGGGACAGGGTATCGCTAATGAAAAACTGTTTTTT. Amino acid sequence: CASTPGQGIANEKLFF. The full variable domain, with the rest looked up from reference TRBV28 and TRBJ1-4, is DVKVTQSSRYLVKRTGEKVFLECVQDMDHENMFWYRQDPGLGLRLIYFSYDVKMKEKGDIPEGYSVSREKKERFSLILESASTNQTSMYLCASTPGQGIANEKLFFGSGTQLSVL.

This clonotype was seen more than once but under ten times. The V call is TRBV29-1, the J call TRBJ2-2; tentatively, D is TRBD1 or TRBD2 (5 bases each). The V end was cut by 3 bases, the J end by 6 bases, with 17 bases between. The CDR3 runs to 15 residues. CDR1 is SQVTM and CDR2 is ANQGSEA in the germline V gene. The CDR3: CSVDLGEKSSGELFF. The DNA of the CDR3 is TGCAGCGTTGATCTGGGGGAGAAGAGCTCCGGGGAGCTGTTTTTT.

This clonotype was counted at least ten times. The DNA for the CDR3 is TGTGCCAGCAGCCGCGTTATCGGGACATCGTATGAGATGAACACTGAAGCTTTCTTT. Amino acid sequence: CASSRVIGTSYEMNTEAFF. The V and J genes are TRBV7-9 and TRBJ1-1; a weak D match, TRBD1 (6 bases). The CDR3 is 19 amino acids. V lost 5 bases, J lost 0 bases, and 25 bases lay in between. Per the germline V gene, CDR1 is SEHNR and CDR2 is FQNEAQ (reference sequence).

This clonotype came up once. The gene calls are TRBV20-1 and TRBJ2-1; perhaps D is TRBD1 or TRBD2 (5 bases each). There are 16 residues in the CDR3. Trimming removed 4 bases from V and 7 bases from J, with 23 bases in between. From germline, CDR1 is DFQATT and CDR2 SNEGSKA (reference sequence). In DNA form, the CDR3 reads TGCAGTGCTACCTCTGCGGTTGGGACCCTCGGAAATGAGCAGTTCTTC. Amino acids: CSATSAVGTLGNEQFF.

The chain has TRBV12-3 or TRBV12-4 and TRBJ1-5; 8 positions agree with TRBD1. The V segment lost 5 bases and the J segment 4 bases; nucleotides outside the gene matches: 7. This CDR3 comprises 15 residues. The CDR3 sequence: CASSQTGGANQPQHF. The CDR3 nucleotides read TGTGCCAGCAGTCAAACAGGGGGTGCAAATCAGCCCCAGCATTTT.

This clonotype was observed a few times. The V and J genes are TRBV20-1 and TRBJ2-7; 7 bases line up with TRBD1. Unmatched junction bases numbered 9, after V lost 2 bases and J lost 2 bases. Looked up from germline, CDR1 is DFQATT and CDR2 is SNEGSKA (reference sequence). The CDR3 is 15 amino acids. The CDR3 sequence is CSARSGQVLAYEQYF. The CDR3, as DNA: TGCAGTGCTAGATCCGGACAGGTCCTTGCCTACGAGCAGTACTTC.

In its sample, this clonotype was seen a few times. This chain joins TRBV6-2 or TRBV6-3 and TRBJ2-7; perhaps TRBD2 as D (6 bases). The CDR3 has 13 residues. Trimming pared 4 bases from V and 5 bases from J, leaving 12 bases between. Germline lookup yields CDR1 MNHEY and CDR2 SVGEGT. The CDR3 loop reads CASSFSRGNEQYF. CDR3 in DNA: TGTGCCAGCAGTTTTTCCCGGGGGAACGAGCAGTACTTC.

V gene TRBV20-1 combines with J gene TRBJ1-1; TRBD1 might be the D (6 bases). Per the germline V gene, CDR1 is DFQATT and CDR2 is SNEGSKA (reference sequence). This CDR3 is built from 14 residues. Trimming pared 5 bases from V and 1 base from J, leaving 14 bases between. The CDR3 loop is CSARSGGRNTEAFF. In DNA, the CDR3 is TGCAGTGCTCGTTCGGGGGGGCGGAACACTGAAGCTTTCTTT.

V is TRBV6-2 or TRBV6-3 and J is TRBJ1-1, with D perhaps matching TRBD1 (5 bases). Germline CDR1 is MNHEY and CDR2 is SVGEGT. The V gene lost 7 bases and the J gene lost 2 bases, with 14 bases spanning the gap. The CDR3 loop spans 14 amino acids. DNA of the CDR3: TGTGCCAGCAAATTCCAGGGACCCAACACTGAAGCTTTCTTT. The encoded protein is CASKFQGPNTEAFF.

Many counts were recorded for this clonotype. CDR3 sequence reads: CASSPGTSGADTQYF. The CDR3 coding sequence is TGTGCCAGCAGTCCAGGGACTAGCGGGGCGGATACGCAGTATTTT. The chain links TRBV12-3 or TRBV12-4 to TRBJ2-3; 13 nucleotides agree with TRBD2. Trimming took 5 bases from V and 6 from J; bases not matched to a gene: 5. The CDR3 contains 15 residues.

The chain employs TRBV6-2 or TRBV6-3 and TRBJ2-5; 7 bases fit TRBD1. Germline assignment: CDR1 MNHEY and CDR2 SVGEGT. V dropped 7 bases and J dropped 4; count of bases not matched to a gene: 6. This CDR3 is 13 amino acids long. Here the CDR3 DNA reads TGTGCCAGCAACAGACAGGGCCCAGAGACCCAGTACTTC. As protein: CASNRQGPETQYF.

This clonotype was seen repeatedly, ten times or more. V and J are TRBV7-8 and TRBJ2-1, with 8 bases identical to TRBD1. The CDR3 has 14 amino acids. After removal of 5 bases from V and 7 bases from J, the junction contained 7 bases not matched to a gene. Germline CDR1 reads SGHVS; CDR2 reads FQNEAQ. The CDR3 sequence: CASSLRGRKNEQFF. CDR3 sequence (DNA): TGTGCCAGCAGCCTCAGGGGGCGCAAGAATGAGCAGTTCTTC.

Ten or more counts support this clonotype. This chain connects TRBV7-8 to TRBJ2-7; D is possibly TRBD1 or TRBD2 (5 bases each). CDR3 length: 16 amino acids. V dropped 2 bases and J dropped 3 bases, with 17 bases sitting between them. Germline V gene sequence: CDR1 SGHVS, CDR2 FQNEAQ. The CDR3 sequence is CASSLREGLLSYEQYF. DNA for the CDR3: TGTGCCAGCAGCTTACGCGAGGGGCTATTAAGCTACGAGCAGTACTTC.